This paragraph covers one T cell receptor (beta chain) sequence. The PCR was carried out with 60 Vbeta primers and 13 Jbeta primers. The data were produced by immunoSEQ multiplex PCR, yet TCRdb's version contains in-frame clones alone and is incomplete. The table has 150,000 to 250,000 clones, 85% seen once. The sample originates from a study of cytomegalovirus exposure and HLA in healthy donors. This TCR was sampled from a woman in her 50s in good health and CMV-seronegative. Sample: PBMCs.

For the CDR3, the DNA is TGTGCCAGCTCCGGGGTCTATAATTCACCCCTCCACTTT. Protein sequence: CASSGVYNSPLHF. The gene calls are TRBV6-6 and TRBJ1-6; D remains ambiguous. V lost 8 bases, J lost 3 bases, and 8 bases lay in between. Germline V gene data show CDR1 as MNHNY and CDR2 as SVGAGI (reference sequence). The CDR3 covers 13 residues.